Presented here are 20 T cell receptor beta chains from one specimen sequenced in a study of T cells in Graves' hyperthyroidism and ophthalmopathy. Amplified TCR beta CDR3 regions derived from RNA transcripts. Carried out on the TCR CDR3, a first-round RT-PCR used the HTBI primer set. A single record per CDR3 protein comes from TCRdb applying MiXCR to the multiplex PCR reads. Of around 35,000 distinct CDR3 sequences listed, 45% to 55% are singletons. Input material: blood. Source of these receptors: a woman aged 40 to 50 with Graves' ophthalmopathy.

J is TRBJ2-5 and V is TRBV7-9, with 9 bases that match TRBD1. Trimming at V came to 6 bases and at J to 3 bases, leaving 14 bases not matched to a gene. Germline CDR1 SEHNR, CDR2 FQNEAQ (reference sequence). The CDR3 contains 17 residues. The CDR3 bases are TGTGCCAGCAGGACGGGGTTGGCAGGGGACAGGGAAGAGACCCAGTACTTC. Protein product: CASRTGLAGDREETQYF.

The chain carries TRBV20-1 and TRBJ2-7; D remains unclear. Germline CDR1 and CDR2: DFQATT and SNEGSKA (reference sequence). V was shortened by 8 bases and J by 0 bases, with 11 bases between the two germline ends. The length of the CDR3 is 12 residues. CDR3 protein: CSPVGNSYEQYF. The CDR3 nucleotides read TGCAGTCCAGTAGGGAACTCCTACGAGCAGTACTTC.

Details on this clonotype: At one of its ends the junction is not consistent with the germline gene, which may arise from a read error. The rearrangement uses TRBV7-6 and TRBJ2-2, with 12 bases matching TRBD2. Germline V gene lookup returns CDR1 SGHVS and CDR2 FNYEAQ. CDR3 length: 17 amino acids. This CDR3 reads CASSLSTSGSRTGELFF. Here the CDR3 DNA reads TGCGCCAGCAGCCTATCGACTAGCGGGAGCCGTACCGGGGAGCTGTTTTTT.

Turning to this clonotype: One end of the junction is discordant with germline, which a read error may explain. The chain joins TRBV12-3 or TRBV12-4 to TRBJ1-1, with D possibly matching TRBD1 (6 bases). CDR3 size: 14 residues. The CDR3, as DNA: TGTGCCAGCAATTTCGCAGGGGTGAACACGGAAGCTTTCTTT. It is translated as CASNFAGVNTEAFF.

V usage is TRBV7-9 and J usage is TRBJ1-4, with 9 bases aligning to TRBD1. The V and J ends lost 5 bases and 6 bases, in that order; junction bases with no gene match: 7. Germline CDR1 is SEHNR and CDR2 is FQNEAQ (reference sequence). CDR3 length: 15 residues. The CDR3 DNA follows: TGTGCCAGCAGCACTCCGGGACAGGGTGATGAAAAACTGTTTTTT. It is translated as CASSTPGQGDEKLFF.

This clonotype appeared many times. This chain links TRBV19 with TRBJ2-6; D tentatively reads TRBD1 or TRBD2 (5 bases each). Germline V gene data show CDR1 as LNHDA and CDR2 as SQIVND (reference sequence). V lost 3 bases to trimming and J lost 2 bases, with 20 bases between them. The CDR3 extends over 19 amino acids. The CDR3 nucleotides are TGTGCCAGTAGTATTTACCCCGGGACGTCAACGACTGGGGCCAACGTCCTGACTTTC. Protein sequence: CASSIYPGTSTTGANVLTF.

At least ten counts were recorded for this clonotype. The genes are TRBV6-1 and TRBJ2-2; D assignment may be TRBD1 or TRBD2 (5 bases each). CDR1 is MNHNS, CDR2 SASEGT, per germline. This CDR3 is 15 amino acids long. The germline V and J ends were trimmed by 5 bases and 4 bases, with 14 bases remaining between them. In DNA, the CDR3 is TGTGCCAGCAGTACTTGGGGACCGCTCACCGGGGAGCTGTTTTTT. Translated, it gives CASSTWGPLTGELFF.

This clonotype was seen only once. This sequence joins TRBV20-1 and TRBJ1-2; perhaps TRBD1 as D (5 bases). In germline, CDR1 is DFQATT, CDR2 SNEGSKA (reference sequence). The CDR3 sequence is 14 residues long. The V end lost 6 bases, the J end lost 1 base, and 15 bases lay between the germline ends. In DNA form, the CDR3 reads TGCAGTGCCGCGGGGCCCGACCTTAACTATGGCTACACCTTC. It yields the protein CSAAGPDLNYGYTF.

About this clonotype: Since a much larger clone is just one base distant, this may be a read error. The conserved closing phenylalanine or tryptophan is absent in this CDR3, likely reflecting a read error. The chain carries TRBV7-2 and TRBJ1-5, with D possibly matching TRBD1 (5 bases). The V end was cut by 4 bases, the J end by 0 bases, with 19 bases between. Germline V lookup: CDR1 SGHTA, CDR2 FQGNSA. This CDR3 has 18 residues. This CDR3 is CASSYGRTNLYSNQPQHS. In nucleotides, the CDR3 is TGTGCCAGCAGCTACGGACGGACAAACCTCTATAGCAATCAGCCCCAGCATTCT.

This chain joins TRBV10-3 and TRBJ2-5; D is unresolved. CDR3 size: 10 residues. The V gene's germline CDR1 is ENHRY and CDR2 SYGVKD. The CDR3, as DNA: TGTGACCGTGACCAAGAGACCCAGTACTTC. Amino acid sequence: CDRDQETQYF.

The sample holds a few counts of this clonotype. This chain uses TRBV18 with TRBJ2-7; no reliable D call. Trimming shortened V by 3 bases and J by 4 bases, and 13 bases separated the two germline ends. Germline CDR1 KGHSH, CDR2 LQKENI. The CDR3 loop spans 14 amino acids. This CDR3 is CASSPGTADYEQYF. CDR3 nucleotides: TGTGCCAGCTCACCGGGAACAGCCGATTACGAGCAGTACTTC. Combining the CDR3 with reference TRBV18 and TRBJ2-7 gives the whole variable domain NAGVMQNPRHLVRRRGQEARLRCSPMKGHSHVYWYRQLPEEGLKFMVYLQKENIIDESGMPKERFSAEFPKEGPSILRIQQVVRGDSAAYFCASSPGTADYEQYFGPGTRLTVT.

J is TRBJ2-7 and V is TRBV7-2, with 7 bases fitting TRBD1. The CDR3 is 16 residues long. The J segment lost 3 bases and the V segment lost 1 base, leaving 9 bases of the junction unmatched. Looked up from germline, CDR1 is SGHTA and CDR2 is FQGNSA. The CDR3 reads CASSLVTGRQGYEQYF. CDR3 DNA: TGTGCCAGCAGCTTAGTAACAGGGAGACAGGGCTACGAGCAGTACTTC.

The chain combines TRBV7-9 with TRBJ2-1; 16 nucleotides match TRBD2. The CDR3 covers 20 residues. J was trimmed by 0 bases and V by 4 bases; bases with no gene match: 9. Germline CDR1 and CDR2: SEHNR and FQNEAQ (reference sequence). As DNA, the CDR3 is TGTGCCAGCAGCTCCGACGGGACTAGCGGGAGGGCAAGCTCCTACAATGAGCAGTTCTTC. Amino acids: CASSSDGTSGRASSYNEQFF.

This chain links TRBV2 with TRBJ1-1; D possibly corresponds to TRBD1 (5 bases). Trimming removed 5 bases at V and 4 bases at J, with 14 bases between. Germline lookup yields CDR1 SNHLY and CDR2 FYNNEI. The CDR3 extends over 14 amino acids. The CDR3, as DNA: TGTGCCAGCAGTTCGGGACTGCCCAGCACTGAAGCTTTCTTT. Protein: CASSSGLPSTEAFF.

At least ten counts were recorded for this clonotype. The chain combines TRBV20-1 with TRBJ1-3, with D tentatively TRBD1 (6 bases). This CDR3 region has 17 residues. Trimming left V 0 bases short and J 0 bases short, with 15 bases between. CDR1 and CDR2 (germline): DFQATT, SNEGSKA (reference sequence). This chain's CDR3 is CSARDPSGDTSGNTIYF. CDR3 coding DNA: TGCAGTGCTAGAGATCCCTCCGGGGACACCTCTGGAAACACCATATATTTT.

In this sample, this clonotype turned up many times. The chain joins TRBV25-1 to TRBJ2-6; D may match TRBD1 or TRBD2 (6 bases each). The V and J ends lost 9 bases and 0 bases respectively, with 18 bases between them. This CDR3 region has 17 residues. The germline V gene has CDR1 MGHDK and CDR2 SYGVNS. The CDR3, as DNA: TGTGCCAGTAAAACCGGGACACTAGCCTCTGGGGCCAACGTCCTGACTTTC. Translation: CASKTGTLASGANVLTF.

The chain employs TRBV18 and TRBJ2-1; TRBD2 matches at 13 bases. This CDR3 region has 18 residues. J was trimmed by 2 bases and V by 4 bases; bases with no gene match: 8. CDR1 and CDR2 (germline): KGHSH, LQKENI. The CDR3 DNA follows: TGTGCCAGCTCACGACGCACGGGGACTAGCGGGACCTACAATGAGCAGTTCTTC. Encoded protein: CASSRRTGTSGTYNEQFF.

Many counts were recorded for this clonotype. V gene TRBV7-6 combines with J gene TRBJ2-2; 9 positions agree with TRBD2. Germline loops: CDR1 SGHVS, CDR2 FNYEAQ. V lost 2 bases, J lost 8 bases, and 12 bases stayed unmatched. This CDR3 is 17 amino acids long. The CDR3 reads CASSLTSAGGARGELFF. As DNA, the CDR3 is TGTGCCAGCAGCTTAACGTCCGCGGGGGGGGCCCGGGGGGAGCTGTTTTTT.

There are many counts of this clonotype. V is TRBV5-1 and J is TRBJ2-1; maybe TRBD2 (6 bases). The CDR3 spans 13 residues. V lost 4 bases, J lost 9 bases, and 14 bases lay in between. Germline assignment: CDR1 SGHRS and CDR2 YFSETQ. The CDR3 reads CASSLEGQGEQFF. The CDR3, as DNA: TGCGCCAGCAGCCTGGAGGGCCAGGGTGAGCAGTTCTTC.

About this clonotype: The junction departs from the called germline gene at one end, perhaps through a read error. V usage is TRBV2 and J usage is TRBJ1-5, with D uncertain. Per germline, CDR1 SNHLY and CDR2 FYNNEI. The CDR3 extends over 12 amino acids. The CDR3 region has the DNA TGTGCCATCACGGGCGGTCATCAGGCCCAGCATTTT. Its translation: CAITGGHQAQHF.